The entry that follows covers one T cell receptor (beta chain) sequence. The antigen is undetermined. The PCR used 60 Vbeta and 13 Jbeta primers. Measured with immunoSEQ multiplex PCR; TCRdb has only the in-frame clones, and not every one. The data contain hundreds of thousands of clones, roughly 88% of them singletons. This CDR3 has 16 amino acids. The V end lost 5 bases, the J end lost 0 bases, and 16 bases lay between the germline ends. CDR1 is LNHDA and CDR2 is SQIVND in the germline V gene (reference sequence). The donors, nominally healthy at sampling, likely had unrecorded immune exposures. The data stem from a study of cytomegalovirus exposure and HLA in healthy donors. General observations from the study: In a later analysis, specific HLA alleles were associated with 15,000 to 20,000 TCR beta sequences at a 0.05 false discovery rate. Earlier analysis looked at TCR beta V segments, and most were productive about 87% or about 30% of the time. Some segments of the V type, notably TRBV6-2 and TRBV6-3, were excluded as indistinguishable.

The TCR sequence derives from a boy between 2 and 10 years old in good health and CMV-seronegative. The sequenced sample consisted of PBMCs. V usage is TRBV19 and J usage is TRBJ1-1; perhaps TRBD1 as D (6 bases). The chain's CDR3 is CASSYRVGALNTEAFF. The CDR3 DNA sequence: TGTGCCAGTAGTTACAGGGTTGGGGCCTTGAACACTGAAGCTTTCTTT.